The next 3 T cell receptor beta chains were all read from a single sample in a study of blood T cell repertoires in COVID-19. The table came from immunoSEQ multiplex PCR; TCRdb's copy has only in-frame clones and leaves some out. The sample records 250,000 to 350,000 clones, approximately 83% being singletons. Specimen: PBMCs or T cells enriched from blood (not recorded which). Receptors were obtained from a woman in her twenties or thirties who had recovered from COVID-19.

The chain uses TRBV28 and TRBJ1-2, with 8 bases fitting TRBD1. The CDR3 contains 17 residues. The germline V gene encodes CDR1 MDHEN and CDR2 SYDVKM. Trimming took 5 bases from V and 4 from J; bases not matched to a gene: 15. The CDR3 coding sequence is TGTGCCAGCAGTCCCCCCCGGGACAGGCCCTCCCCCTATGGCTACACCTTC. Its protein product is CASSPPRDRPSPYGYTF.

The genes are TRBV13 and TRBJ1-1; tentatively, D is TRBD1 (6 bases). Per the germline V gene, CDR1 is PRHDT and CDR2 is FYEKMQ (reference sequence). This CDR3 region has 12 residues. Trimming left V 7 bases short and J 5 bases short, with 11 bases between. CDR3 in amino acids: CASKERGTEAFF. The DNA for the CDR3 is TGTGCCAGCAAAGAAAGGGGGACTGAAGCTTTCTTT.

As DNA, the CDR3 is TGTGCCAGCAGCTTGGATTTCAGTGGCAACTATGGCTACACCTTC. As protein: CASSLDFSGNYGYTF. V gene TRBV5-4 combines with J gene TRBJ1-2, with D uncertain. There are 15 residues in the CDR3. Germline V CDR1 and CDR2: SGHNT, YYREEE (reference sequence). V was pared by 0 bases and J by 2 bases, with 11 bases between. The full variable domain, in which reference TRBV5-4 and TRBJ1-2 provide the parts outside the CDR3, is ETGVTQSPTHLIKTRGQQVTLRCSSQSGHNTVSWYQQALGQGPQFIFQYYREEENGRGNFPPRFSGLQFPNYSSELNVNALELDDSALYLCASSLDFSGNYGYTFGSGTRLTVV.